In this sample, the clone carrying this T cell receptor beta chain turned up many times. This CDR3 region has 16 residues. V lost 1 base to trimming and J lost 4 bases; unmatched junction nucleotides: 6. The germline CDR1 and CDR2 sequences are LGHDT and YNNKEL (reference sequence). These data are taken from a study of T cells after yellow fever vaccination. TCRdb independently ran MiXCR on the 5' RACE reads; one entry per CDR3 protein. This table holds about 47,000 distinct CDR3 sequences, 7% to 9% found once. The source was CD8+ T cells sorted from PBMCs, collected around 16 days after the first yellow fever vaccination. The TCR sequence derives from a man in his late teens or twenties who received the YFV17D yellow fever vaccine. This chain links TRBV3-1 with TRBJ2-2, with 7 bases that match TRBD1. The CDR3 DNA is TGTGCCAGCAGCCAAGTCCCAGACAGGGCCACCGGGGAGCTGTTTTTT. The encoded protein is CASSQVPDRATGELFF.